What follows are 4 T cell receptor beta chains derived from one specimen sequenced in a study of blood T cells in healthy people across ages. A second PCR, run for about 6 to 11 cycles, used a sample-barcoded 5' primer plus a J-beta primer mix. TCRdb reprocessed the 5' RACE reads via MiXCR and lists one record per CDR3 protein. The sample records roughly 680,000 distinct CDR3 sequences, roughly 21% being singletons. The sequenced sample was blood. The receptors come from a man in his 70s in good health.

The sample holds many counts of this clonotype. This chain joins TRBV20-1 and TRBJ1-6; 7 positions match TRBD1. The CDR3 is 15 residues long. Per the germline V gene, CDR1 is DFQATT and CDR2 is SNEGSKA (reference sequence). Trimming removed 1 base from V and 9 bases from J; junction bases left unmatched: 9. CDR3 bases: TGCAGTGCTAGAGGCCCGGACAGGCCCACTTCACCCCTCCACTTT. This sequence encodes CSARGPDRPTSPLHF.

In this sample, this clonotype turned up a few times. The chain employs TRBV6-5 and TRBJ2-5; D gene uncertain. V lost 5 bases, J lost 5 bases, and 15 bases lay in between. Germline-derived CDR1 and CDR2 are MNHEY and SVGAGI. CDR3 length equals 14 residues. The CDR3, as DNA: TGTGCCAGCAGTCTCGACCCCGAATTCGAGACCCAGTACTTC. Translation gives CASSLDPEFETQYF.

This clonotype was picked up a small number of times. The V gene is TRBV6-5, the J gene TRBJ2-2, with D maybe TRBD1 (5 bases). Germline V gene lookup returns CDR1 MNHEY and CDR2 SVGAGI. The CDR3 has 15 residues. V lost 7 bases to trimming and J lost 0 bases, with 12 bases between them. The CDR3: CASKQDQTNTGELFF. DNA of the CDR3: TGTGCCAGCAAACAGGACCAAACGAACACCGGGGAGCTGTTTTTT.

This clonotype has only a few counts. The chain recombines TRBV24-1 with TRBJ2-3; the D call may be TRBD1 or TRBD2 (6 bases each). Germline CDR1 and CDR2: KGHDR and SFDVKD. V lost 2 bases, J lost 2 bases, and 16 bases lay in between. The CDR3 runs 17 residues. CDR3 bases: TGTGCCACCAGTGATTCCACGACTAGGGGGTACACAGATACGCAGTATTTT. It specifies CATSDSTTRGYTDTQYF.